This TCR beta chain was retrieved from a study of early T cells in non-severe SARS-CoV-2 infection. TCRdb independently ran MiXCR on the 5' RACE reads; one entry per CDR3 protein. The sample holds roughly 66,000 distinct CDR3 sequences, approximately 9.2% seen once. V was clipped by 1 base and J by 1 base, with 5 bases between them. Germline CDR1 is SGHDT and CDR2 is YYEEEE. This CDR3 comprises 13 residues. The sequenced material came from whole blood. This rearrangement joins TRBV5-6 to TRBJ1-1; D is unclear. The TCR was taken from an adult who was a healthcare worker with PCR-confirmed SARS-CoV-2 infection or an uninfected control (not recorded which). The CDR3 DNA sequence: TGTGCCAGCAGCTTGTGGCAGAACACTGAAGCTTTCTTT. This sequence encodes CASSLWQNTEAFF. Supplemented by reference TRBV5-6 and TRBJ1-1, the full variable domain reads DAGVTQSPTHLIKTRGQQVTLRCSPKSGHDTVSWYQQALGQGPQFIFQYYEEEERQRGNFPDRFSGHQFPNYSSELNVNALLLGDSALYLCASSLWQNTEAFFGQGTRLTVV.